This T cell receptor beta chain comes out of a study of monozygotic twins with cystic fibrosis. Regarding the study as a whole: In this small cohort, shared CDR3 numbers showed no association with age, concordance or disease severity. J usage was most co-twin-similar in 8 of 16 pairs, V in 13. Median Simpson clonality of approximately 0.0088 suggested naive T cells predominated.

A word on this clone: Its antigen is unknown.

The method was immunoSEQ multiplex PCR; TCRdb's version includes in-frame clones alone and lacks a portion of them. Among approximately 20,000 clones, about 97% were seen once, and the ten largest hold about 0.15%. V was pared by 3 bases and J by 4 bases, with 15 bases between. The V gene's germline CDR1 is SGHRS and CDR2 YFSETQ. The CDR3 is 15 residues long. Sequencing was done on a sample of blood. The gene calls are TRBV5-1 and TRBJ2-3, with a tentative D call TRBD2 (5 bases). This sequence originates from a girl aged 10 to 17 with cystic fibrosis. The CDR3 sequence: CASSWNTRIPDTQYF. The CDR3, as DNA: TGCGCCAGCAGCTGGAACACTAGGATCCCAGATACGCAGTATTTT.